Listed here are 30 T cell receptor beta chains from one sample, sequenced in a study of glioma-infiltrating T cells. TCR alpha and beta CDR3 regions were amplified from RNA using iRepertoire nested multiplex PCR. Each CDR3 protein is one row after TCRdb ran MiXCR on the multiplex PCR reads. Among around 140,000 distinct CDR3 sequences listed, 30% to 40% were seen once. Source material: glioma tissue, nonneoplastic brain tissue, or PBMCs (not recorded which). Receptors were obtained from a human donor with low-grade glioma or glioblastoma, undergoing nonglioma brain surgery, or in good health (not recorded which).

The rearrangement links TRBV27 to TRBJ1-1, with D uncertain. This CDR3 comprises 14 residues. Trimming took off 2 bases at V and 4 bases at J, with 11 bases between the two ends. From germline, CDR1 is MNHEY and CDR2 SMNVEV (reference sequence). The CDR3 loop is CASSLDGGITEAFF. For the CDR3, the DNA is TGTGCCAGCAGTTTAGACGGAGGCATCACTGAAGCTTTCTTT.

This clonotype turned up a few times. The V gene is TRBV6-6, the J gene TRBJ2-5; 7 positions agree with TRBD1. CDR3 length: 15 amino acids. The junction had 2 bases not matched to a gene; V was cut back by 0 bases and J by 1 base. Germline loops: CDR1 MNHNY, CDR2 SVGAGI (reference sequence). The CDR3 here is CASSYSNRGQETQYF. The CDR3 nucleotides are TGTGCCAGCAGTTACTCGAACAGGGGCCAAGAGACCCAGTACTTC.

This clonotype was observed a handful of times. The chain carries TRBV6-6 and TRBJ2-1, with 10 bases that match TRBD2. This CDR3 has 14 residues. V shed 2 bases, J shed 6 bases, and the junction held 1 base outside the gene matches. Per germline, CDR1 MNHNY and CDR2 SVGAGI (reference sequence). CDR3 sequence: CASSYVAGGNEQFF. The CDR3 nucleotides read TGTGCCAGCAGTTACGTAGCGGGGGGCAATGAGCAGTTCTTC.

Comments on this clonotype: It may be a read error: a sequence one base away is much more abundant. The rearrangement joins TRBV20-1 to TRBJ2-1; 16 nucleotides agree with TRBD2. The CDR3 is 15 amino acids. Germline CDR1 reads DFQATT; CDR2 reads SNEGSKA (reference sequence). CDR3 in DNA: TGCAGTGCAACGGGACTAGCGGGGGGGTACAATGAGCTGTTCTTC. As protein: CSATGLAGGYNELFF.

This clonotype has just a few counts. J is TRBJ1-1 and V is TRBV6-6; D is undetermined. Germline loops: CDR1 MNHNY, CDR2 SVGAGI (reference sequence). The CDR3 has 14 amino acids. V gave up 0 bases and J gave up 3 bases, with 8 bases separating them. The CDR3 protein is CASSYSWGDTEAFF. CDR3 DNA: TGTGCCAGCAGTTACTCGTGGGGTGACACTGAAGCTTTCTTT.

This clonotype was seen repeatedly, ten times or more. The chain carries TRBV20-1 and TRBJ2-1, with D perhaps matching TRBD1 (6 bases). CDR1 DFQATT and CDR2 SNEGSKA come from the germline V gene (reference sequence). The V gene lost 3 bases and the J gene lost 10 bases, with 19 bases spanning the gap. This CDR3 spans 14 amino acids. This CDR3 is CSASWDKAFGEQFF. DNA of the CDR3: TGCAGTGCTAGTTGGGACAAAGCGTTCGGGGAGCAGTTCTTC.

J is TRBJ2-1 and V is TRBV6-1, with TRBD2 matching over 14 bases. The CDR3 runs 15 residues. Germline loops: CDR1 MNHNS, CDR2 SASEGT. The V gene end was trimmed by 6 bases and the J gene end by 4 bases; junction bases not matched to a gene: 2. The CDR3 nucleotides are TGTGCCAGCAGCTGGACTAGCGGGAGGTACAATGAGCAGTTCTTC. Translated: CASSWTSGRYNEQFF.

This clonotype came up once. The rearrangement uses TRBV7-9 and TRBJ2-7, with TRBD2 identical over 13 bases. V lost 8 bases and J lost 7; bases outside the gene matches: 17. CDR3 length: 17 residues. Germline loops: CDR1 SEHNR, CDR2 FQNEAQ (reference sequence). This CDR3 reads CASLFLPELAGGGEQYF. In DNA form, the CDR3 reads TGTGCCAGCCTATTCCTTCCCGAACTAGCGGGAGGGGGGGAGCAGTACTTC.

With respect to this clonotype: One end of the junction is discordant with germline, which a read error may explain. This sequence joins TRBV10-2 and TRBJ2-4; TRBD1 might be the D (6 bases). CDR3 length: 16 residues. CDR1 WSHSY and CDR2 SAAADI come from the germline V gene. The CDR3 DNA reads TGTGCCAGCGGCGACTTAAGACAGGTCGACAAAAACATTGAGTACTTC. Translation gives CASGDLRQVDKNIEYF.

In its sample, this clonotype was seen a few times. The chain has TRBV19 and TRBJ1-1; D unresolved. V was shortened by 5 bases and J by 3 bases, with 19 bases between the two germline ends. The germline CDR1 and CDR2 sequences are LNHDA and SQIVND (reference sequence). The CDR3 consists of 16 residues. The CDR3 region has the DNA TGTGCCAGTAGTCTGGGATACGACGGCGGGGACACTGAAGCTTTCTTT. It is translated as CASSLGYDGGDTEAFF.

Of note for this clonotype: A much larger clone sits a single nucleotide away, making a read error possible. The rearrangement uses TRBV28 and TRBJ2-7, with TRBD2 as a possible D gene (6 bases). Germline V gives CDR1 MDHEN, CDR2 SYDVKM. This CDR3 region has 15 residues. The DNA for the CDR3 is TGTGCCAGCAGTTGGACCCGGGACTCCCCCTACGAGCGGTACTTC. Amino acids: CASSWTRDSPYERYF.

The chain recombines TRBV6-2 or TRBV6-3 with TRBJ2-7, with a tentative D call TRBD1 (6 bases). CDR1 and CDR2 (germline): MNHEY, SVGEGT. This CDR3 region has 15 residues. V was trimmed by 0 bases and J by 3 bases, leaving 12 bases between them. The CDR3 loop reads CASSYSGQGRYEQYF. The CDR3 DNA reads TGTGCCAGCAGTTACTCGGGACAAGGACGCTACGAGCAGTACTTC.

V and J are TRBV20-1 and TRBJ2-1; no clear D gene. The ends were cut back, 5 bases at V and 5 bases at J, with 4 bases in the middle. The CDR3 has 10 amino acids. Germline CDR1 and CDR2: DFQATT and SNEGSKA (reference sequence). CDR3 nucleotides: TGCAGTGCTCTAGACAATGAGCAGTTCTTC. This gives the protein CSALDNEQFF.

The table lists this clonotype with a few counts. The chain employs TRBV3-1 and TRBJ1-1; D not resolved. The CDR3 is made up of 12 amino acids. V dropped 1 base and J dropped 3 bases, with 3 bases sitting between them. Germline CDR1 LGHDT, CDR2 YNNKEL (reference sequence). The CDR3 region is CASSQAYTEAFF. Here the CDR3 DNA reads TGTGCCAGCAGCCAAGCCTACACTGAAGCTTTCTTT.

The chain links TRBV6-2 or TRBV6-3 to TRBJ2-1; TRBD2 aligns across 11 bases. J gave up 5 bases and V 11 bases, and 5 bases lay outside the gene matches. Germline V lookup: CDR1 MNHEY, CDR2 SVGEGT. There are 13 residues in the CDR3. CDR3 nucleotides: TGTGCCGGGGGGACTAGCGGAAACAATGAGCAGTTCTTC. Translating it yields CAGGTSGNNEQFF.

This clonotype has a handful of counts. J is TRBJ2-3 and V is TRBV6-1; D is unresolved. The CDR3 runs 14 residues. Between the trimmed V and J ends, which lost 8 bases and 0 bases, there was a span of 12 bases. CDR1 MNHNS and CDR2 SASEGT come from the germline V gene. The CDR3 nucleotides are TGTGCCAGCTCTAATACTCTAAGCACAGATACGCAGTATTTT. Protein product: CASSNTLSTDTQYF.

This clonotype was seen more than once but under ten times. The CDR3 reads CASSYSQDNKNIQYF. The CDR3 region has the DNA TGTGCCAGCAGTTACTCCCAGGATAACAAAAACATTCAGTACTTC. The chain couples TRBV6-2 or TRBV6-3 to TRBJ2-4; D is uncertain. V was shortened by 0 bases and J by 3 bases, with 9 bases between the two germline ends. There are 15 residues in the CDR3. Germline V lookup: CDR1 MNHEY, CDR2 SVGEGT.

The V and J genes are TRBV28 and TRBJ2-1; 7 nucleotides agree with TRBD1. This CDR3 spans 13 amino acids. Germline V gene data show CDR1 as MDHEN and CDR2 as SYDVKM. V was pared by 9 bases and J by 7 bases, with 9 bases of the junction left unmatched. In nucleotides, the CDR3 is TGTGCCAGTAGTATTACAGGGGTGAATGAGCAGTTCTTC. Translation gives CASSITGVNEQFF.

This clonotype was picked up a small number of times. This rearrangement joins TRBV29-1 to TRBJ2-3; the D gene is possibly TRBD1 (6 bases). Germline V gene sequence: CDR1 SQVTM, CDR2 ANQGSEA. The length of the CDR3 is 14 residues. V was trimmed by 0 bases and J by 4 bases, leaving 11 bases between them. The CDR3 region has the DNA TGCAGCGTTGAAGACAGGGGCGCATCAGATACGCAGTATTTT. It translates to CSVEDRGASDTQYF.

The chain is built from TRBV2 and TRBJ2-7; 8 bases are shared with TRBD1. The germline gives CDR1 SNHLY, CDR2 FYNNEI. The CDR3 consists of 14 residues. Trimming removed 3 bases from V and 3 bases from J; junction bases left unmatched: 4. The CDR3 sequence: CASSDWTGLYEQYF. In nucleotides, the CDR3 is TGTGCCAGCAGTGACTGGACAGGGCTCTACGAGCAGTACTTC.

This clonotype was seen a few times. This rearrangement joins TRBV20-1 to TRBJ2-2; D might be TRBD1 (5 bases). V lost 0 bases and J lost 5, with 13 bases in between. Germline CDR1 DFQATT, CDR2 SNEGSKA (reference sequence). The CDR3 has 15 residues. In nucleotides, the CDR3 is TGCAGTGCTAGAGATATTAGCAGGGATACCGGGGAGCTGTTTTTT. Translation gives CSARDISRDTGELFF.

The chain carries TRBV6-1 and TRBJ2-1, with D tentatively TRBD1 or TRBD2 (5 bases each). The CDR3 extends over 15 amino acids. The V end lost 5 bases, the J end lost 9 bases, and 20 bases lay between the germline ends. Germline V gene lookup returns CDR1 MNHNS and CDR2 SASEGT. The CDR3 DNA reads as TGTGCCAGCAGTTACGCCTCCGGGACGCCTTCTGAGCAGTTCTTC. This gives the protein CASSYASGTPSEQFF.

This clonotype was counted a few times. The J gene is TRBJ2-3, the V gene TRBV28; the match to TRBD2 covers 7 bases. CDR1 MDHEN and CDR2 SYDVKM come from the germline V gene. Trimming cost V 5 bases and J 3 bases; bases outside gene matches: 8. This CDR3 comprises 15 residues. DNA for the CDR3: TGTGCCAGCAGTCCCTTCAGCGGGGATACAGATACGCAGTATTTT. It is translated as CASSPFSGDTDTQYF.

This chain joins TRBV20-1 and TRBJ2-7; D not resolved. V shed 5 bases and J shed 0 bases, with 8 bases lying between them. The CDR3 runs to 12 residues. Germline CDR1 is DFQATT and CDR2 is SNEGSKA (reference sequence). CDR3 protein: CSAPTVSYEQYF. As DNA, the CDR3 is TGCAGTGCTCCGACCGTCTCCTACGAGCAGTACTTC.

This chain joins TRBV7-2 and TRBJ1-2; D unclear. Deletions cut 5 bases from V and 3 bases from J, with 16 bases between. CDR3 length: 15 amino acids. Germline CDR1 and CDR2: SGHTA and FQGNSA. The CDR3 protein is CASSHPNPAHYGYTF. CDR3 sequence (DNA): TGTGCCAGCAGCCACCCTAATCCGGCTCACTATGGCTACACCTTC. Using reference TRBV7-2 and TRBJ1-2 for the parts outside the CDR3, the full variable domain is GAGVSQSPSNKVTEKGKDVELRCDPISGHTALYWYRQSLGQGLEFLIYFQGNSAPDKSGLPSDRFSAERTGGSVSTLTIQRTQQEDSAVYLCASSHPNPAHYGYTFGSGTRLTVV.

A note on this clonotype: A much bigger clone sits one base away, suggesting this may be a read error. The chain couples TRBV12-3 or TRBV12-4 to TRBJ1-3; tentative D call: TRBD1 (5 bases). There are 15 residues in the CDR3. This chain's CDR3 is CPSSDTTGSGNTIYF. The CDR3 DNA reads TGTCCCAGCAGCGACACTACAGGATCTGGAAACACCATATATTTT.

This clonotype was seen more than once but under ten times. The chain links TRBV6-1 to TRBJ2-7, with D tentatively TRBD1 or TRBD2 (5 bases each). Germline CDR1 and CDR2: MNHNS and SASEGT. The V and J ends lost 7 bases and 6 bases respectively, with 19 bases between them. CDR3 size: 14 residues. The CDR3 is CASNWGSAPSEQYF. The CDR3 region has the DNA TGTGCCAGCAATTGGGGGTCAGCCCCATCCGAGCAGTACTTC.

As DNA, the CDR3 is TGCAGTGCTAGAGTCCTACAGGGGTACCAAGAGACCCAGTACTTC. Amino acids: CSARVLQGYQETQYF. V gene TRBV20-1 combines with J gene TRBJ2-5; 7 bases fit TRBD1. CDR1 and CDR2 from the germline V gene are DFQATT and SNEGSKA (reference sequence). The trim removed 1 base at V and 0 bases at J, leaving 5 bases unmatched. The CDR3 loop spans 15 amino acids.

V is TRBV28 and J is TRBJ2-7; 9 nucleotides align to TRBD1. Germline trimming cut 5 bases from V and 7 bases from J; bases unmatched to any gene: 6. The CDR3 has 13 residues. Germline CDR1 MDHEN, CDR2 SYDVKM. The CDR3 spells CASSRWDREEQYF. The CDR3 DNA reads TGTGCCAGCAGTAGATGGGACAGGGAGGAGCAGTACTTC. Using reference TRBV28 and TRBJ2-7 for the parts outside the CDR3, the full variable domain is DVKVTQSSRYLVKRTGEKVFLECVQDMDHENMFWYRQDPGLGLRLIYFSYDVKMKEKGDIPEGYSVSREKKERFSLILESASTNQTSMYLCASSRWDREEQYFGPGTRLTVT.

The V gene is TRBV2, the J gene TRBJ2-5, with 16 bases matching TRBD2. The CDR3 spans 16 residues. CDR1 is SNHLY and CDR2 is FYNNEI in the germline V gene. J gave up 2 bases and V 7 bases, and 4 bases lay outside the gene matches. The DNA of the CDR3 is TGTGCCAGCAACCCGGGACTAGCGGGAGGGCAAGAGACCCAGTACTTC. This sequence encodes CASNPGLAGGQETQYF.